These T cell receptor beta chains were read from a single sample in a study of shared clonotypes between healthy human individuals. Profiled with immunoSEQ multiplex PCR; TCRdb holds only in-frame clones, not every one. The table lists approximately 980,000 clones, 70% to 85% of them singletons. The specimen was memory CD4+ T cells sorted from blood. These receptors were obtained from a man younger than 35 in good health. Each CDR3 is given with its conserved first and last residue. D genes are given only for firm matches. A clone size is listed for some rows: how often the clone was seen (once, few, many), or a class if it is expanded.

cdr3_nt: TGTGCCAGCAGCTCTCAAAATCTCGGGGTTGAAGCTTTCTTT
cdr3_aa: CASSSQNLGVEAFF
j_call: TRBJ1-1
d_call: -
clone_size: many
v_call: TRBV5-4

cdr3_nt: TGCGCCAGCAGCTTGGAAGGGAAGAGGGCAGATACGCAGTATTTT
cdr3_aa: CASSLEGKRADTQYF
j_call: TRBJ2-3
d_call: -
clone_size: once
v_call: TRBV5-1

cdr3_nt: TGTGCCAGTAGTATCTTAGCGGGAGCCTACGAGCAGTACTTC
cdr3_aa: CASSILAGAYEQYF
j_call: TRBJ2-7
d_call: TRBD2
clone_size: -
v_call: TRBV19

cdr3_nt: TGTGCCAGCGCCACGGACAATGAGCAGTTCTTC
cdr3_aa: CASATDNEQFF
j_call: TRBJ2-1
d_call: -
clone_size: many
v_call: TRBV2

cdr3_nt: TGTGCCAGCAGCGTAGGAGAGTCCTACGAGCAGTACTTC
cdr3_aa: CASSVGESYEQYF
j_call: TRBJ2-7
d_call: -
clone_size: -
v_call: TRBV9

cdr3_nt: TGTGCCTGGAGTCTATTGCAAGATACGCAGTATTTT
cdr3_aa: CAWSLLQDTQYF
j_call: TRBJ2-3
d_call: -
clone_size: -
v_call: TRBV30

cdr3_nt: TGTGCCAGCAGCCCGATTTCGGCTAGCGGGGGGTACTATGAGCAGTTCTTC
cdr3_aa: CASSPISASGGYYEQFF
j_call: TRBJ2-1
d_call: TRBD2
clone_size: -
v_call: TRBV11-2

cdr3_nt: TGTGCCAGCAGTTACCGACAGGGGGCAAAGGAAAAACTGTTTTTT
cdr3_aa: CASSYRQGAKEKLFF
j_call: TRBJ1-4
d_call: TRBD1
clone_size: -
v_call: TRBV6-6

cdr3_nt: TGTGCAAGTCGCACCCGCGGTGGAGCGGGGACCTACGAGCAGTACTTC
cdr3_aa: CASRTRGGAGTYEQYF
j_call: TRBJ2-7
d_call: -
clone_size: few
v_call: TRBV12-2

cdr3_nt: TGTGCCAGCAGCTGGGGGGAGCGGGTATCGGGCTCACCCCTCCACTTT
cdr3_aa: CASSWGERVSGSPLHF
j_call: TRBJ1-6
d_call: -
clone_size: many
v_call: TRBV5-4

cdr3_nt: TGTGCCATCAGTGAGGTCCGGGAGACCCAGTACTTC
cdr3_aa: CAISEVRETQYF
j_call: TRBJ2-5
d_call: -
clone_size: -
v_call: TRBV10-3

cdr3_nt: TGTGCCAGTAGTACGCAGCGGGGATCCTACGAGCAGTACTTC
cdr3_aa: CASSTQRGSYEQYF
j_call: TRBJ2-7
d_call: TRBD2
clone_size: -
v_call: TRBV19

cdr3_nt: TGTGCCAGCAGCCGCAACGGGGGGGGTTTTTCTAATGAAAAACTGTTTTTT
cdr3_aa: CASSRNGGGFSNEKLFF
j_call: TRBJ1-4
d_call: -
clone_size: -
v_call: TRBV7-8

cdr3_nt: TGTGCCAGCAGTTTAGAGGCCACCGGGAACTATGGCTACACCTTC
cdr3_aa: CASSLEATGNYGYTF
j_call: TRBJ1-2
d_call: -
clone_size: -
v_call: TRBV27

cdr3_nt: TGTGCCAGCAGCGAAGGGGGATCGGGGCCATACGAGCAGTACTTC
cdr3_aa: CASSEGGSGPYEQYF
j_call: TRBJ2-7
d_call: -
clone_size: few
v_call: TRBV7-8

cdr3_nt: TGTGCCAGCAGCTTGATGAAGAACACTGAAGCTTTCTTT
cdr3_aa: CASSLMKNTEAFF
j_call: TRBJ1-1
d_call: -
clone_size: -
v_call: TRBV7-9

cdr3_nt: TGTGCCAGCGGCATGAGCTCCTATAATTCACCCCTCCACTTT
cdr3_aa: CASGMSSYNSPLHF
j_call: TRBJ1-6
d_call: -
clone_size: few
v_call: TRBV2

cdr3_nt: TGTGCCAGTAGTATAACCACCAACACTGAAGCTTTCTTT
cdr3_aa: CASSITTNTEAFF
j_call: TRBJ1-1
d_call: -
clone_size: -
v_call: TRBV19

cdr3_nt: TGTGCCTGGAGTCGCCTTAATGAAAAACTGTTTTTT
cdr3_aa: CAWSRLNEKLFF
j_call: TRBJ1-4
d_call: -
clone_size: once
v_call: TRBV30

cdr3_nt: TGTGCCAGCAGTCCAGTCGTGAGCAATCAGCCCCAGCATTTT
cdr3_aa: CASSPVVSNQPQHF
j_call: TRBJ1-5
d_call: -
clone_size: -
v_call: TRBV27

cdr3_nt: TGCGCCAGCAGTGGGACTAGCGGGGGGGCTGGTGAGCAGTTCTTC
cdr3_aa: CASSGTSGGAGEQFF
j_call: TRBJ2-1
d_call: TRBD2
clone_size: -
v_call: TRBV10-1

cdr3_nt: TGTGCCAGCAGCGTAGAAGGGGGTGAGCAGTTCTTC
cdr3_aa: CASSVEGGEQFF
j_call: TRBJ2-1
d_call: -
clone_size: -
v_call: TRBV9

cdr3_nt: TGTGCCAGCAGCCCCGGGACAGGGGTTACCGGGGAGCTGTTTTTT
cdr3_aa: CASSPGTGVTGELFF
j_call: TRBJ2-2
d_call: TRBD1
clone_size: -
v_call: TRBV9

cdr3_nt: TGTGCCAGCAGCCTTAGCGGGGGGACCTACAATGAGCAGTTCTTC
cdr3_aa: CASSLSGGTYNEQFF
j_call: TRBJ2-1
d_call: TRBD2
clone_size: -
v_call: TRBV11-3

cdr3_nt: TGTGCCAGCAGCTTAGATAAGGAGCGTCCTATACCTGAAGCTTTCTTT
cdr3_aa: CASSLDKERPIPEAFF
j_call: TRBJ1-1
d_call: -
clone_size: -
v_call: TRBV11-1

cdr3_nt: TGTGCCAGCAGCCCAACTCAGATCTACGGGCAGTACTTC
cdr3_aa: CASSPTQIYGQYF
j_call: TRBJ2-7
d_call: -
clone_size: few
v_call: TRBV7-2

cdr3_nt: TGTGCCAGCAGCTCGGGACTAGCGGGGACAGATACGCAGTATTTT
cdr3_aa: CASSSGLAGTDTQYF
j_call: TRBJ2-3
d_call: TRBD2
clone_size: -
v_call: TRBV7-2

cdr3_nt: TGTGCCTGGAGCGGAGACCTTAATTCACCCCTCCACTTT
cdr3_aa: CAWSGDLNSPLHF
j_call: TRBJ1-6
d_call: -
clone_size: -
v_call: TRBV30

cdr3_nt: TGTGCCAGCAGCTCCGGACAGGGGAATTCACCCCTCCACTTT
cdr3_aa: CASSSGQGNSPLHF
j_call: TRBJ1-6
d_call: TRBD1
clone_size: -
v_call: TRBV7-3

cdr3_nt: TGTGCCACCAGCAGAGATCAGTGGAACACTGAAGCTTTCTTT
cdr3_aa: CATSRDQWNTEAFF
j_call: TRBJ1-1
d_call: -
clone_size: few
v_call: TRBV15

cdr3_nt: TGCGCCAGCAGCTTGGCTCTTGAGCAGTTCTTC
cdr3_aa: CASSLALEQFF
j_call: TRBJ2-1
d_call: -
clone_size: -
v_call: TRBV5-1

cdr3_nt: TGTGCCAGCAGCCGAGCAACAGTGAACACTGAAGCTTTCTTT
cdr3_aa: CASSRATVNTEAFF
j_call: TRBJ1-1
d_call: -
clone_size: -
v_call: TRBV2

cdr3_nt: TGTGCCAGCAGCTTGTTGTTTTCGGTCTATGGCTACACCTTC
cdr3_aa: CASSLLFSVYGYTF
j_call: TRBJ1-2
d_call: -
clone_size: -
v_call: TRBV5-8

cdr3_nt: TGCGCCAGCAGCCAGACAGCTGAGGCCTACAATGAGCAGTTCTTC
cdr3_aa: CASSQTAEAYNEQFF
j_call: TRBJ2-1
d_call: -
clone_size: -
v_call: TRBV4-3

cdr3_nt: TGTGCCAGCACGGGGCAGAGTTACTACGAGCAGTACTTC
cdr3_aa: CASTGQSYYEQYF
j_call: TRBJ2-7
d_call: -
clone_size: once
v_call: TRBV28

cdr3_nt: TGTGCCAGCAAGAGGGCAGGGGGTCCTGGTGAGCAGTTCTTC
cdr3_aa: CASKRAGGPGEQFF
j_call: TRBJ2-1
d_call: TRBD1
clone_size: once
v_call: TRBV2

cdr3_nt: TGTGCCAGCAAACTAACAGGGTTCCGCTACGAGCAGTACTTC
cdr3_aa: CASKLTGFRYEQYF
j_call: TRBJ2-7
d_call: -
clone_size: -
v_call: TRBV5-5

cdr3_nt: TGTGCCAGCAGCGAGGAAGGGAGCTCCTACAATGAGCAGTTCTTC
cdr3_aa: CASSEEGSSYNEQFF
j_call: TRBJ2-1
d_call: -
clone_size: -
v_call: TRBV5-4

cdr3_nt: TGCGCCAGCAGTGAGGAGGCGAACACTGAAGCTTTCTTT
cdr3_aa: CASSEEANTEAFF
j_call: TRBJ1-1
d_call: -
clone_size: few
v_call: TRBV10-1

cdr3_nt: TGTGCCGGCAGGACTAGCGGTAGGGGGACAGATACGCAGTATTTT
cdr3_aa: CAGRTSGRGTDTQYF
j_call: TRBJ2-3
d_call: TRBD2
clone_size: -
v_call: TRBV30

cdr3_nt: TGTGCCAGTAGTATGAGGGGAAAGGATGAAAAACTGTTTTTT
cdr3_aa: CASSMRGKDEKLFF
j_call: TRBJ1-4
d_call: -
clone_size: once
v_call: TRBV19

cdr3_nt: TGTGCCAGCAGCCAAAATCAAGAGACCCAGTACTTC
cdr3_aa: CASSQNQETQYF
j_call: TRBJ2-5
d_call: -
clone_size: -
v_call: TRBV9

cdr3_nt: TGTGCCAGCAGCTTCCGGGGGGCGGGTGAGACCCAGTACTTC
cdr3_aa: CASSFRGAGETQYF
j_call: TRBJ2-5
d_call: -
clone_size: -
v_call: TRBV28

cdr3_nt: TGTGCCAGCTCACCCTTACCAACTAGCGGGTCATTCAATGAGCAGTTCTTC
cdr3_aa: CASSPLPTSGSFNEQFF
j_call: TRBJ2-1
d_call: TRBD2
clone_size: -
v_call: TRBV18

cdr3_nt: TGTGCCAGCAGCTGGACAGGGGGAGACACCGGGGAGCTGTTTTTT
cdr3_aa: CASSWTGGDTGELFF
j_call: TRBJ2-2
d_call: TRBD1
clone_size: -
v_call: TRBV11-3

cdr3_nt: TGTGCCAGCAGCCGGACAGGGGGCGCCCAGACCCAGTACTTC
cdr3_aa: CASSRTGGAQTQYF
j_call: TRBJ2-5
d_call: TRBD1
clone_size: -
v_call: TRBV14

cdr3_nt: TGTGCCAGCTCACCCAGGACTAGTGGGGATTTTATAGCCAAAAACATTCAGTACTTC
cdr3_aa: CASSPRTSGDFIAKNIQYF
j_call: TRBJ2-4
d_call: TRBD2
clone_size: -
v_call: TRBV18